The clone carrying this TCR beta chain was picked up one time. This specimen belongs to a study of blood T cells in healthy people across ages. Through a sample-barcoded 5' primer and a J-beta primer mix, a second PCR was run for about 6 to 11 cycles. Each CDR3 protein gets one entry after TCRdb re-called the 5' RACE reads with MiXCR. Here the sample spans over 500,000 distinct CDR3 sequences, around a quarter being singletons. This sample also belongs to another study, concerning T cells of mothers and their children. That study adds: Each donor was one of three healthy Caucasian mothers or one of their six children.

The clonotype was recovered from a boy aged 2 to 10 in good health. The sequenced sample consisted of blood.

This CDR3 reads CSLTGGETQYF. The CDR3 region has the DNA TGCAGCCTGACAGGGGGAGAGACCCAGTACTTC. The V and J genes are TRBV20-1 and TRBJ2-5; 9 nucleotides agree with TRBD1. Germline V gene sequence: CDR1 DFQATT, CDR2 SNEGSKA (reference sequence). This CDR3 spans 11 amino acids.